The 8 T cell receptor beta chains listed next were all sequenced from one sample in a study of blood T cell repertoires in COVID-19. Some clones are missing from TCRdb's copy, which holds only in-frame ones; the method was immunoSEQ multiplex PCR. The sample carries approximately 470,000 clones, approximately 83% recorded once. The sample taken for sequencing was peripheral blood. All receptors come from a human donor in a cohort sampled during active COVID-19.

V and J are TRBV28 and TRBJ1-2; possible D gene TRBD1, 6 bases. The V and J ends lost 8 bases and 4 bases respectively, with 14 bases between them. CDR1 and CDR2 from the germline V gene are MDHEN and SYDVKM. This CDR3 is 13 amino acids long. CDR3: CASPQGALYGYTF. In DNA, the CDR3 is TGTGCCAGCCCACAGGGCGCTCTCTATGGCTACACCTTC.

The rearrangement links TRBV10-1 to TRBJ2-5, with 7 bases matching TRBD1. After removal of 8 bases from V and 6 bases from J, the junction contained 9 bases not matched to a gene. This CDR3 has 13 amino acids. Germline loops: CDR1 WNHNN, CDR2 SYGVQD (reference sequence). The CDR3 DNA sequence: TGCGCCAGCGCCCGGACAGGCCCAAAGACCCAGTACTTC. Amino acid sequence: CASARTGPKTQYF.

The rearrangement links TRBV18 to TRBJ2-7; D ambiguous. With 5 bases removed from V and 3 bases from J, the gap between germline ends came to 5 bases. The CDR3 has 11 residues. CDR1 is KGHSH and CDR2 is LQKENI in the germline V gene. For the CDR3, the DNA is TGTGCCAGCTCAAACAGCTACGAGCAGTACTTC. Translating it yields CASSNSYEQYF. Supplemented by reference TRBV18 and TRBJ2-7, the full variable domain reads NAGVMQNPRHLVRRRGQEARLRCSPMKGHSHVYWYRQLPEEGLKFMVYLQKENIIDESGMPKERFSAEFPKEGPSILRIQQVVRGDSAAYFCASSNSYEQYFGPGTRLTVT.

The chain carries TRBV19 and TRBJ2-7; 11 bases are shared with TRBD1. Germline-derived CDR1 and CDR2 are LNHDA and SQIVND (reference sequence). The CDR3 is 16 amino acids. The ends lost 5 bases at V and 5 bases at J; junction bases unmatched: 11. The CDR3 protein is CASSPSDRGLFDEQYF. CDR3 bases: TGTGCCAGTAGTCCGTCGGACAGGGGGCTTTTCGACGAGCAGTACTTC. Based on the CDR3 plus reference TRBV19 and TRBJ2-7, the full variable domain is DGGITQSPKYLFRKEGQNVTLSCEQNLNHDAMYWYRQDPGQGLRLIYYSQIVNDFQKGDIAEGYSVSREKKESFPLTVTSAQKNPTAFYLCASSPSDRGLFDEQYFGPGTRLTVT.

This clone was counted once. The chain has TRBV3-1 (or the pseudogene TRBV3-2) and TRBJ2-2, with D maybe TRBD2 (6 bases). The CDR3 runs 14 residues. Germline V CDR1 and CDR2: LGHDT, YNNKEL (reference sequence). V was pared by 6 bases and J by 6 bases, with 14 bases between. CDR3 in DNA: TGTGCCAGCAGACCTCGAGGAGGGCCCGGGGAGCTGTTTTTT. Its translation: CASRPRGGPGELFF.

The CDR3 region is CASSERLGTGANYGYTF. CDR3 in DNA: TGTGCCAGCAGTGAGAGATTGGGGACAGGAGCTAACTATGGCTACACCTTC. The chain employs TRBV2 and TRBJ1-2; 8 bases match TRBD1. J was trimmed by 0 bases and V by 3 bases; bases with no gene match: 9. The CDR3 has 17 amino acids. Germline loops: CDR1 SNHLY, CDR2 FYNNEI.

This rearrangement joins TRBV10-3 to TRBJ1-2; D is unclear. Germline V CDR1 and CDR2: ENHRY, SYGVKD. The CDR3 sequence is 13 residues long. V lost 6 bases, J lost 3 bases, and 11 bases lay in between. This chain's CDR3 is CAISEDRDYGYTF. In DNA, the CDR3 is TGTGCCATCAGCGAGGATCGAGACTATGGCTACACCTTC.

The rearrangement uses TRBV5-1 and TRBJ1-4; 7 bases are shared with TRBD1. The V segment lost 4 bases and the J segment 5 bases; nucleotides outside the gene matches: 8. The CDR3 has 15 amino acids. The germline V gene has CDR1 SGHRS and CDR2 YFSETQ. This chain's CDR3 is CASSPRDSANEKLFF. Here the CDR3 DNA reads TGCGCCAGCAGCCCGCGGGACAGTGCCAATGAAAAACTGTTTTTT.